A selection of T cell receptor beta chains follows, all from one sample in a study of STAT3 mutations in large granular lymphocyte leukemia. Profiled with immunoSEQ multiplex PCR; TCRdb holds only in-frame clones, not every one. The table records about 34,000 clones, 86% of them present only once. Input material: peripheral blood mononuclear cells. These TCRs come from a man aged 60-69 years with T-cell large granular lymphocyte leukemia. Some clones in this sample may be carry-over from other donors' samples. Each CDR3 is given with its conserved first and last residue. The D gene is left open where the match is weak. For some rows the clone size is stated as once, few or many, or as a class when expanded; others skip it.

cdr3_aa: CATSRTGPGQPQHF; cdr3_nt: TGTGCCACCAGCAGAACGGGCCCGGGACAGCCCCAGCATTTT; clone_size: .; d_call: .; v_call: TRBV15; j_call: TRBJ1-5
cdr3_aa: CASTLPREMGKDTQYF; cdr3_nt: TGTGCCAGCACCCTTCCCCGGGAAATGGGGAAGGATACGCAGTATTTT; clone_size: .; d_call: .; v_call: TRBV14; j_call: TRBJ2-3
cdr3_aa: CASSWDSVSNQPQHF; cdr3_nt: TGTGCCAGCAGTTGGGACTCCGTTAGCAATCAGCCCCAGCATTTT; clone_size: .; d_call: .; v_call: TRBV27; j_call: TRBJ1-5
cdr3_aa: CAISESTGQGRGYTF; cdr3_nt: TGTGCCATCAGTGAGTCGACCGGACAGGGGAGAGGCTACACCTTC; clone_size: once; d_call: TRBD1; v_call: TRBV10-3; j_call: TRBJ1-2
cdr3_aa: CASNVGRTDTQYF; cdr3_nt: TGCGCCAGCAACGTGGGTCGCACAGATACGCAGTATTTT; clone_size: .; d_call: .; v_call: TRBV10-2; j_call: TRBJ2-3
cdr3_aa: CASSSTSTNEKLFF; cdr3_nt: TGTGCCAGCTCGTCGACGTCAACTAATGAAAAACTGTTTTTT; clone_size: .; d_call: .; v_call: TRBV18; j_call: TRBJ1-4
cdr3_aa: CSVEVPNEKLFF; cdr3_nt: TGCAGCGTTGAGGTCCCGAATGAAAAACTGTTTTTT; clone_size: .; d_call: .; v_call: TRBV29-1; j_call: TRBJ1-4
cdr3_aa: CAWSVPTGGYNTGELFF; cdr3_nt: TGTGCCTGGAGTGTGCCGACAGGGGGCTATAACACCGGGGAGCTGTTTTTT; clone_size: .; d_call: TRBD1; v_call: TRBV30; j_call: TRBJ2-2
cdr3_aa: CSVERQSGTDTQYF; cdr3_nt: TGCAGCGTTGAGAGACAGTCGGGCACAGATACGCAGTATTTT; clone_size: .; d_call: .; v_call: TRBV29-1; j_call: TRBJ2-3
cdr3_aa: CASSQPGGLSYGYTF; cdr3_nt: TGCGCCAGCAGCCAGCCCGGGGGATTATCCTATGGCTACACCTTC; clone_size: .; d_call: .; v_call: TRBV4-1; j_call: TRBJ1-2
cdr3_aa: CASSFQTGSNTGELFF; cdr3_nt: TGTGCCAGCAGCTTTCAGACTGGTTCGAACACCGGGGAGCTGTTTTTT; clone_size: few; d_call: .; v_call: TRBV7-3; j_call: TRBJ2-2
cdr3_aa: CATGRDPPDYEQYF; cdr3_nt: TGCGCCACAGGAAGGGACCCCCCTGACTACGAGCAGTACTTC; clone_size: .; d_call: .; v_call: TRBV23-1; j_call: TRBJ2-7
cdr3_aa: CASSFQVADEQYF; cdr3_nt: TGCGCCAGCAGCTTCCAGGTAGCGGATGAGCAGTACTTC; clone_size: .; d_call: .; v_call: TRBV5-1; j_call: TRBJ2-7
cdr3_aa: CASTGSGTDTQYF; cdr3_nt: TGTGCCAGTACGGGCTCAGGGACAGATACGCAGTATTTT; clone_size: .; d_call: .; v_call: TRBV19; j_call: TRBJ2-3
cdr3_aa: CASSDPGVGTEAFF; cdr3_nt: TGTGCCAGCAGCGATCCAGGTGTCGGCACTGAAGCTTTCTTT; clone_size: once; d_call: .; v_call: TRBV7-3; j_call: TRBJ1-1
cdr3_aa: CASSLGGGFSYEQYF; cdr3_nt: TGTGCCAGCAGCTTAGGTGGGGGGTTTTCCTACGAGCAGTACTTC; clone_size: .; d_call: .; v_call: TRBV7-9; j_call: TRBJ2-7
cdr3_aa: CASSPWVGVSDTQYF; cdr3_nt: TGCGCCAGCAGCCCCTGGGTCGGAGTGTCAGATACGCAGTATTTT; clone_size: .; d_call: .; v_call: TRBV5-1; j_call: TRBJ2-3
cdr3_aa: CSVSFDSYEQYF; cdr3_nt: TGCAGCGTTAGTTTCGACAGCTACGAGCAGTACTTC; clone_size: .; d_call: .; v_call: TRBV29-1; j_call: TRBJ2-7
cdr3_aa: CASSWRASGRYNEQFF; cdr3_nt: TGTGCCAGCAGCTGGCGGGCCTCGGGAAGATACAATGAGCAGTTCTTC; clone_size: .; d_call: .; v_call: TRBV7-9; j_call: TRBJ2-1
cdr3_aa: CASSTTSASEQFF; cdr3_nt: TGTGCCAGCTCCACGACCAGCGCGTCGGAGCAGTTCTTC; clone_size: .; d_call: .; v_call: TRBV5-6; j_call: TRBJ2-1
cdr3_aa: CASQILAEFGELFF; cdr3_nt: TGTGCCAGCCAGATACTTGCGGAATTCGGGGAGCTGTTTTTT; clone_size: .; d_call: .; v_call: TRBV28; j_call: TRBJ2-2
cdr3_aa: CASSSVGTEAFF; cdr3_nt: TGTGCCAGCAGTTCCGTGGGGACTGAAGCTTTCTTT; clone_size: .; d_call: .; v_call: TRBV6-5; j_call: TRBJ1-1
cdr3_aa: CASSVGQGQGYEQYF; cdr3_nt: TGTGCCAGCAGCGTAGGTCAGGGCCAAGGCTACGAGCAGTACTTC; clone_size: .; d_call: .; v_call: TRBV9; j_call: TRBJ2-7
cdr3_aa: CAWAYVNTIYF; cdr3_nt: TGTGCCTGGGCGTATGTAAACACCATATATTTT; clone_size: .; d_call: .; v_call: TRBV30; j_call: TRBJ1-3
cdr3_aa: CASSQASGPGGETQYF; cdr3_nt: TGCGCCAGCAGCCAGGCTTCGGGACCGGGGGGGGAGACCCAGTACTTC; clone_size: .; d_call: TRBD2; v_call: TRBV4-1; j_call: TRBJ2-5
cdr3_aa: CARSLFLASNSYEQYF; cdr3_nt: TGTGCCAGAAGCTTGTTCCTAGCGTCGAACTCCTACGAGCAGTACTTC; clone_size: .; d_call: .; v_call: TRBV5-3; j_call: TRBJ2-7
cdr3_aa: CASSLVVSPNEQFF; cdr3_nt: TGCGCCAGCAGCTTGGTTGTTAGTCCCAATGAGCAGTTCTTC; clone_size: .; d_call: .; v_call: TRBV5-1; j_call: TRBJ2-1
cdr3_aa: CASSGQTDSPNIQYF; cdr3_nt: TGTGCCAGCAGCGGACAGACGGATTCTCCAAACATTCAGTACTTC; clone_size: few; d_call: .; v_call: TRBV9; j_call: TRBJ2-4
cdr3_aa: CASSEGPSYEQYF; cdr3_nt: TGTGCCAGCAGCGAGGGACCCTCCTACGAGCAGTACTTC; clone_size: .; d_call: .; v_call: TRBV7-2; j_call: TRBJ2-7
cdr3_aa: CASSLSPSGSGEQYF; cdr3_nt: TGTGCCAGCAGTTTATCGCCTAGCGGGAGTGGTGAGCAGTACTTC; clone_size: .; d_call: TRBD2; v_call: TRBV27; j_call: TRBJ2-7
cdr3_aa: CASSQERRRTGTEAFF; cdr3_nt: TGCGCCAGCAGCCAAGAAAGGAGGAGAACCGGTACTGAAGCTTTCTTT; clone_size: .; d_call: .; v_call: TRBV4-1; j_call: TRBJ1-1
cdr3_aa: CASSTSGSNEQFF; cdr3_nt: TGTGCCAGCTCGACTAGCGGGAGTAATGAGCAGTTCTTC; clone_size: .; d_call: TRBD2; v_call: TRBV5-6; j_call: TRBJ2-1
cdr3_aa: CAWRRRGHPSQETQYF; cdr3_nt: TGTGCCTGGAGACGCCGCGGGCACCCAAGCCAAGAGACCCAGTACTTC; clone_size: .; d_call: .; v_call: TRBV30; j_call: TRBJ2-5
cdr3_aa: CASSPGVAVSYEQYF; cdr3_nt: TGTGCCAGCAGCCCGGGGGTAGCGGTCTCCTACGAGCAGTACTTC; clone_size: .; d_call: .; v_call: TRBV9; j_call: TRBJ2-7
cdr3_aa: CASSNGGTGLIYGYTF; cdr3_nt: TGTGCCAGCAGCAACGGCGGGACAGGGCTGATCTATGGCTACACCTTC; clone_size: .; d_call: TRBD1; v_call: TRBV7-8; j_call: TRBJ1-2
cdr3_aa: CASSPMSAGGYTF; cdr3_nt: TGTGCCAGCAGCCCCATGTCCGCGGGAGGCTACACCTTC; clone_size: .; d_call: .; v_call: TRBV7-2; j_call: TRBJ1-2
cdr3_aa: CASRTGLGDEQYF; cdr3_nt: TGCGCCAGCCGGACCGGGCTTGGGGACGAGCAGTACTTC; clone_size: .; d_call: .; v_call: TRBV5-1; j_call: TRBJ2-7
cdr3_aa: CASSPGGDWRETQYF; cdr3_nt: TGTGCCAGCTCACCAGGCGGAGACTGGCGGGAGACCCAGTACTTC; clone_size: few; d_call: .; v_call: TRBV18; j_call: TRBJ2-5
cdr3_aa: CRTKSGSDEQFF; cdr3_nt: TGCAGAACCAAGAGCGGGAGTGATGAGCAGTTCTTC; clone_size: medium-sized; d_call: TRBD2; v_call: TRBV29-1; j_call: TRBJ2-1
cdr3_aa: CASSPGQREKAFF; cdr3_nt: TGTGCCAGCTCACCAGGACAGCGTGAGAAAGCTTTCTTT; clone_size: .; d_call: .; v_call: TRBV18; j_call: TRBJ1-1
cdr3_aa: CASSPRDRDSDEQYF; cdr3_nt: TGTGCCAGCAGTCCCAGGGACAGGGACTCCGACGAGCAGTACTTC; clone_size: few; d_call: TRBD1; v_call: TRBV28; j_call: TRBJ2-7